This TCR beta chain was obtained from a study of blood T cell repertoires in COVID-19. Across the study: Samples of COVID-19 (acute and convalescent) were obtained from the United States, Italy and Spain.

Sequencing used immunoSEQ multiplex PCR; TCRdb keeps in-frame clones, though not all of them. The sample has under 350,000 clones, roughly 91% seen once. Germline V gene lookup returns CDR1 SGHTS and CDR2 YDEGEE. The germline V and J ends were trimmed by 0 bases and 0 bases, with 10 bases remaining between them. The CDR3 is 15 residues long. The material sequenced was peripheral blood. The TCR was taken from a middle-aged man with acute or convalescent COVID-19. V usage is TRBV5-8 and J usage is TRBJ2-7, with D perhaps matching TRBD1 (5 bases). The CDR3 sequence: CASSLGGPSSYEQYF. The CDR3, as DNA: TGTGCCAGCAGCTTGGGGGGCCCCAGCTCCTACGAGCAGTACTTC.